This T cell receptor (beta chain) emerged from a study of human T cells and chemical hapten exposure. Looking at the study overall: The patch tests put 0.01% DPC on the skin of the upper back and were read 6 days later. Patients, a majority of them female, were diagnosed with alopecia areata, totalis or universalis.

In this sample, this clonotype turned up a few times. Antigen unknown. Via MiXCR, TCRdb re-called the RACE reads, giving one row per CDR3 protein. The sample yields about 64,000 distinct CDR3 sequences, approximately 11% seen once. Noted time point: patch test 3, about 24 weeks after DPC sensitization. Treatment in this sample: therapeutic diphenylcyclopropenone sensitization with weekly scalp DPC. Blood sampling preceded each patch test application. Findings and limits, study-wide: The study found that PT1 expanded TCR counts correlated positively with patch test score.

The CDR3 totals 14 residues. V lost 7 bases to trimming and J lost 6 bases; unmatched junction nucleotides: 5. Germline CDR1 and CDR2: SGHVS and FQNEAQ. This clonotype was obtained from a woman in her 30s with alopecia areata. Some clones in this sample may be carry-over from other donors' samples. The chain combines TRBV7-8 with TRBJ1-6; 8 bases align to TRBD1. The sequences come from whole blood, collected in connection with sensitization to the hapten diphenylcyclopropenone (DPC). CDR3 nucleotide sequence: TGTGCCAGCATCTCAGACAGGGGTAATTCACCCCTCCACTTT. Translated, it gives CASISDRGNSPLHF.